A single sample is the source of the 10 T cell receptor beta chains below, sequenced in a study of vaccination effects on CD4 cells after COVID-19. For these TCRs, the target antigens are not known. Data came from immunoSEQ multiplex PCR; TCRdb stores just in-frame clones and leaves some out. Seen here are under 15,000 clones, 80% observed once, and the top ten hold around a sixth. Before sequencing took place, the ViraFEST assay used viral peptide pools to expand antigen-specific CD4+ T cells. Investigators separated out CD4+ T cells once approximately 11 days of culture had passed. PCR showed that the person got SARS-CoV-2 infection at some point between March and December 2020. Either the mRNA-1273 or the BNT162b2 vaccine was given to participants as two doses. The input for sequencing was CD4+ T cells from PBMCs cultured with SARS-CoV-2 spike peptides, taken after COVID-19 vaccination. These receptors were collected from a human donor who had a prior SARS-CoV-2 infection.

This clone was counted only a few times. The V and J genes are TRBV7-9 and TRBJ1-6, with D perhaps TRBD1 (5 bases). V was clipped by 7 bases and J by 7 bases, with 11 bases between them. Looked up from germline, CDR1 is SEHNR and CDR2 is FQNEAQ (reference sequence). The CDR3 sequence is 13 residues long. The DNA of the CDR3 is TGTGCCAGCAACCACGGGGGGAATTCACCCCTCCACTTT. Residues: CASNHGGNSPLHF.

This chain joins TRBV5-8 and TRBJ2-3, with D unclear. Germline V gene sequence: CDR1 SGHTS, CDR2 YDEGEE. CDR3 length: 14 residues. The germline V and J ends were trimmed by 0 bases and 0 bases, with 5 bases remaining between them. In DNA form, the CDR3 reads TGTGCCAGCAGCTTGGACCCTAGCACAGATACGCAGTATTTT. Protein sequence: CASSLDPSTDTQYF.

This clone appeared a few times. The gene calls are TRBV20-1 and TRBJ2-7; the match to TRBD2 covers 8 bases. The CDR3 covers 11 residues. CDR1 is DFQATT, CDR2 SNEGSKA, per germline (reference sequence). V shed 6 bases, J shed 4 bases, and the junction held 2 bases outside the gene matches. CDR3 protein: CSATSVYEQYF. The CDR3 DNA is TGCAGTGCGACTAGCGTTTACGAGCAGTACTTC.

V and J are TRBV7-6 and TRBJ1-5; a possible D gene is TRBD1 (5 bases). V was trimmed by 1 base and J by 2 bases, leaving 15 bases between them. There are 17 residues in the CDR3. From germline, CDR1 is SGHVS and CDR2 FNYEAQ. The CDR3 region has the DNA TGTGCCAGCAGCTTAGTACAGCCCGGGGGGGGCAATCAGCCCCAGCATTTT. It yields the protein CASSLVQPGGGNQPQHF.

This chain links TRBV7-3 with TRBJ2-1, with 11 bases lining up with TRBD2. After removal of 5 bases from V and 4 bases from J, the junction contained 7 bases not matched to a gene. The CDR3 runs to 16 residues. In germline, CDR1 is SGHTA, CDR2 FQGTGA. The CDR3 bases are TGTGCCAGCAGCCCGGGGACTAGCGGTTTTTACAATGAGCAGTTCTTC. Translation: CASSPGTSGFYNEQFF.

V is TRBV9 and J is TRBJ2-7, with a tentative D call TRBD2 (6 bases). V lost 2 bases to trimming and J lost 4 bases, with 13 bases between them. CDR3 length: 14 amino acids. Germline assignment: CDR1 SGDLS and CDR2 YYNGEE. CDR3 DNA: TGTGCCAGCAGCGTTCACGGGAGTGGATACGAGCAGTACTTC. Protein: CASSVHGSGYEQYF.

The chain recombines TRBV7-2 with TRBJ2-3, with unresolved D. CDR3 length: 15 amino acids. With 7 bases removed from V and 0 bases from J, the gap between germline ends came to 14 bases. CDR1 and CDR2 (germline): SGHTA, FQGNSA. CDR3 sequence: CASTQHGVSTDTQYF. CDR3 coding DNA: TGTGCCAGCACCCAACATGGGGTGAGCACAGATACGCAGTATTTT.

This chain joins TRBV5-1 and TRBJ2-2; tentatively, D is TRBD1 or TRBD2 (6 bases each). V lost 0 bases and J 5 bases, leaving 14 bases between the germline ends. The CDR3 has 16 residues. The V gene's germline CDR1 is SGHRS and CDR2 YFSETQ. In DNA, the CDR3 is TGCGCCAGCAGCTTGGTGCCGGGGGCGCGGACCGGGGAGCTGTTTTTT. Protein product: CASSLVPGARTGELFF.

The chain joins TRBV18 to TRBJ2-1, with D possibly matching TRBD2 (5 bases). There are 15 residues in the CDR3. V lost 3 bases, J lost 2 bases, and 11 bases lay in between. Germline V gene lookup returns CDR1 KGHSH and CDR2 LQKENI. The CDR3 DNA follows: TGTGCCAGCTCACCTCCCGGGGATGCCTACAATGAGCAGTTCTTC. Protein product: CASSPPGDAYNEQFF.

V and J are TRBV2 and TRBJ1-1; D gene ambiguous. CDR3 size: 11 residues. The V and J ends lost 10 bases and 0 bases respectively, with 6 bases between them. The germline V gene has CDR1 SNHLY and CDR2 FYNNEI. CDR3 sequence reads: CATRLNTEAFF. The CDR3 coding sequence is TGTGCCACCCGCTTGAACACTGAAGCTTTCTTT.